The present entry profiles one T cell receptor (beta chain) with its context. This sample is part of a study of blood T cell repertoires in COVID-19. Study members were between about 18 and 100 years old and lived in 20 to 30 US regions. Participants reported their clinical history, and cohort assignment relied on those reports. Recovery meant two consecutive negative NP/OP PCR tests, professional clearance, or resolved symptoms. This table comes from immunoSEQ multiplex PCR, and its TCRdb copy is limited to in-frame clones, with some not included. The sample holds about 320,000 clones, about nine tenths seen once. The CDR3 totals 16 residues. V shed 5 bases and J 5 bases; nucleotides not matched to a gene: 10. Germline V CDR1 and CDR2: KGHDR, SFDVKD.

Material for sequencing was PBMCs or T cells enriched from blood (not recorded which). The clonotype comes from a man aged 60-69 years who had recovered from COVID-19. The chain is built from TRBV24-1 and TRBJ2-7, with 11 bases matching TRBD1. This CDR3 reads CATSATPGQGVHEQYF. The CDR3 region has the DNA TGTGCCACCAGTGCCACGCCGGGACAGGGGGTCCACGAGCAGTACTTC.